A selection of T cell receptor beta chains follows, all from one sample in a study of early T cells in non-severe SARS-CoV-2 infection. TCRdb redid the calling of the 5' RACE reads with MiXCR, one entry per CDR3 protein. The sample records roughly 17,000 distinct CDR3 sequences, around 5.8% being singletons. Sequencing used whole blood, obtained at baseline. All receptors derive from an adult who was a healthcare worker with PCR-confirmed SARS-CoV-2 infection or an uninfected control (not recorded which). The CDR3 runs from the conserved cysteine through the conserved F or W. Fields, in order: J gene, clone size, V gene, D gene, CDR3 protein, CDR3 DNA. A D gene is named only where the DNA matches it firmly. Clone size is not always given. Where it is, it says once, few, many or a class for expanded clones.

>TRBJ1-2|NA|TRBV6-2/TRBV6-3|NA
CASSYGELYGYTF
TGTGCCAGCAGTTACGGGGAGCTGTATGGCTACACCTTC
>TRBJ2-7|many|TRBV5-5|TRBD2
CASSLSPSGYEQYF
TGTGCCAGCAGCTTGAGCCCTAGCGGATACGAGCAGTACTTC
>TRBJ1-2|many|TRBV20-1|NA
CSAPGQPGDGYTF
TGCAGTGCCCCGGGGCAACCGGGAGATGGCTACACCTTC
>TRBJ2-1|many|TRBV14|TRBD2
CASSQVGGNDGEQFF
TGTGCCAGCAGCCAAGTGGGGGGGAATGACGGTGAGCAGTTCTTC
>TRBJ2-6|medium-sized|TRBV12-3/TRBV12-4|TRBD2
CASSPFGGGLSGANVLTF
TGTGCCAGCAGTCCCTTCGGGGGGGGCCTCTCTGGGGCCAACGTCCTGACTTTC
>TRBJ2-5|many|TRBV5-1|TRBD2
CASSVRGAEPETQYF
TGCGCCAGCAGCGTGCGGGGGGCTGAACCTGAGACCCAGTACTTC
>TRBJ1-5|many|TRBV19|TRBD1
CASSPGQGRNQPQHF
TGTGCCAGTAGCCCGGGACAGGGGAGGAATCAGCCCCAGCATTTT
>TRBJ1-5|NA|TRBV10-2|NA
CATSRDTRNQPQHF
TGCGCCACCTCCCGGGACACCCGCAATCAGCCCCAGCATTTT
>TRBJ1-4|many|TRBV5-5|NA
CASSLVGETNEKLFF
TGTGCCAGCAGCTTAGTGGGAGAAACTAATGAAAAACTGTTTTTT
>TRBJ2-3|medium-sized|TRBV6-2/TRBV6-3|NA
CASRGGGAADTQYF
TGTGCCAGCAGAGGGGGGGGGGCCGCAGATACGCAGTATTTT
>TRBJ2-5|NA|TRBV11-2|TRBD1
CASRPTGGAETQYF
TGTGCCAGCAGACCTACAGGGGGCGCCGAGACCCAGTACTTC
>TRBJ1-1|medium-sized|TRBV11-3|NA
CASSLNQNTEAFF
TGTGCCAGCAGCTTAAATCAGAACACTGAAGCTTTCTTT
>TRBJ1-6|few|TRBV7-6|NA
CASSLLQDNSPLHF
TGTGCCAGCAGCTTGTTACAGGATAATTCACCCCTCCACTTT
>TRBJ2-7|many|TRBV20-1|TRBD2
CSARGGYEQYF
TGCAGTGCTCGGGGGGGGTACGAGCAGTACTTC
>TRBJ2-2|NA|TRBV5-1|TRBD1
CASSPGTENTGELFF
TGCGCCAGCAGCCCTGGGACAGAGAACACCGGGGAGCTGTTTTTT
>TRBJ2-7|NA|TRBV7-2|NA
CASGTGGTGTYEQYF
TGTGCCAGCGGGACCGGAGGGACGGGAACCTACGAGCAGTACTTC
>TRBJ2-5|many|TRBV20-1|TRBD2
CSARDSTSGREETQYF
TGCAGTGCTAGAGACTCTACTAGCGGGCGGGAAGAGACCCAGTACTTC
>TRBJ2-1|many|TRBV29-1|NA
CSASSWQVRQFF
TGCAGCGCCTCAAGTTGGCAGGTGCGACAGTTCTTC